In its sample, the clone carrying this TCR beta chain is medium-sized. Its antigen remains unidentified. This entry is derived from a study of naive and memory T cell subsets. Overall study findings and caveats: Clonotypes are single alpha or beta chains, not paired receptors.

The beta constant-region primer was an equimolar mix of two oligonucleotides covering TRBC1 and TRBC2. Four rounds of PCR amplified the ligated cDNA using nested alpha and beta constant-region primers plus SP2. TCRdb independently ran MiXCR on the UMI-ligation and nested PCR reads; one entry per CDR3 protein. The sample includes 20,000 to 25,000 distinct CDR3 sequences, 8.5% to 10% of them seen just once. Germline V gives CDR1 SEHNR, CDR2 FQNEAQ (reference sequence). Deletions cut 1 base from V and 2 bases from J, with 5 bases between. The CDR3 sequence is 13 residues long. Specimen: central memory CD8+ T cells from blood. This sequence joins TRBV7-9 and TRBJ1-2; no firm D call. The receptor comes from a human donor in good health. This chain's CDR3 is CASSLGLNYGYTF. The CDR3 DNA reads TGTGCCAGCAGCTTAGGCCTGAACTATGGCTACACCTTC.